Presented here are 21 T cell receptor beta chains from one specimen sequenced in a study of CD8+ T cells in alopecia areata. Investigators isolated RNA and reverse transcribed it into cDNA to act as the sequencing template. Profiling relied on immunoSEQ multiplex PCR, and the TCRdb table lists in-frame clones only, not all of them. The table records some 120,000 clones, 45% to 50% of them present only once. Sample: NKG2D-low CD8+ T cells sorted from blood. Source of these receptors: a human donor with alopecia areata.

This sequence joins TRBV30 and TRBJ2-1; D is unclear. This CDR3 region has 11 residues. Germline values: CDR1 GTSNPN, CDR2 SVGIG (reference sequence). V lost 4 bases and J lost 8, with 9 bases in between. The CDR3 reads CAWTILDEQFF. The CDR3 bases are TGTGCCTGGACCATACTGGATGAGCAGTTCTTC. Together with reference TRBV30 and TRBJ2-1, the CDR3 gives the full variable domain: SQTIHQWPATLVQPVGSPLSLECTVEGTSNPNLYWYRQAAGRGLQLLFYSVGIGQISSEVPQNLSASRPQDRQFILSSKKLLLSDSGFYLCAWTILDEQFFGPGTRLTVL.

The V and J genes are TRBV29-1 and TRBJ2-3; tentative D call: TRBD1 (5 bases). CDR1 is SQVTM, CDR2 ANQGSEA, per germline. This CDR3 region has 10 residues. V was shortened by 5 bases and J by 10 bases, with 10 bases between the two germline ends. For the CDR3, the DNA is TGCAGCGTTCTGGGGCTATCGCAGTATTTT. This translates into CSVLGLSQYF.

The CDR3 reads CASSWGTASYEQYF. CDR3 coding DNA: TGTGCCAGCAGTTGGGGGACCGCATCCTACGAGCAGTACTTC. J is TRBJ2-7 and V is TRBV27; D may correspond to TRBD1 or TRBD2 (5 bases each). The ends were cut back, 4 bases at V and 1 base at J, with 11 bases in the middle. The CDR3 loop spans 14 amino acids. CDR1 MNHEY and CDR2 SMNVEV come from the germline V gene (reference sequence).

The rearrangement uses TRBV29-1 and TRBJ2-1, with D hard to call. Trimming removed 4 bases from V and 8 bases from J, with 9 bases in between. The CDR3 is made up of 11 amino acids. The V gene's germline CDR1 is SQVTM and CDR2 ANQGSEA. The CDR3 reads CSVVFSHEQFF. The CDR3 coding sequence is TGCAGCGTTGTGTTCTCCCATGAGCAGTTCTTC.

The chain couples TRBV30 to TRBJ2-2; the D call may be TRBD1 or TRBD2 (5 bases each). The CDR3 contains 12 residues. Trimming removed 4 bases at V and 5 bases at J, with 8 bases between. Germline V gene sequence: CDR1 GTSNPN, CDR2 SVGIG (reference sequence). The DNA for the CDR3 is TGTGCCTGGATCGGGGCGACCGGGGAGCTGTTTTTT. Its translation: CAWIGATGELFF.

This clone has only a few counts. The chain has TRBV4-2 and TRBJ2-3, with TRBD2 matching over 8 bases. V shed 5 bases and J 5 bases; nucleotides not matched to a gene: 3. The CDR3 covers 13 residues. CDR1 is LGHNA and CDR2 is YNFKEQ in the germline V gene. In nucleotides, the CDR3 is TGTGCCAGCAGCGCCGGGAGGGGAGATACGCAGTATTTT. Residues: CASSAGRGDTQYF.

This clone has a handful of counts. The V call is TRBV27, the J call TRBJ2-7; TRBD1 matches 9 bases. The trim removed 4 bases at V and 3 bases at J, leaving 1 base unmatched. The V gene's germline CDR1 is MNHEY and CDR2 SMNVEV (reference sequence). This CDR3 is built from 13 residues. In DNA form, the CDR3 reads TGTGCCAGCAGTTCGACAGGGGGCTACGAGCAGTACTTC. It encodes CASSSTGGYEQYF.

The genes are TRBV27 and TRBJ2-5; possible D gene TRBD1, 6 bases. The V gene lost 8 bases and the J gene lost 4 bases, with 11 bases spanning the gap. The CDR3 spans 12 residues. Germline CDR1 MNHEY, CDR2 SMNVEV (reference sequence). The CDR3 DNA reads TGTGCCAGCGGGGGCGGTGCAGAGACCCAGTACTTC. It translates to CASGGGAETQYF.

The V and J genes are TRBV20-1 and TRBJ2-1; the D is unclear. Germline lookup yields CDR1 DFQATT and CDR2 SNEGSKA (reference sequence). The CDR3 consists of 11 residues. V dropped 5 bases and J dropped 7 bases, with 9 bases sitting between them. The CDR3 coding sequence is TGCAGTGCTCGACTGGAAAATGAGCAGTTCTTC. Its protein is CSARLENEQFF.

This clone came up a few times. This rearrangement joins TRBV28 to TRBJ2-5; 7 positions agree with TRBD1. Germline V gene data show CDR1 as MDHEN and CDR2 as SYDVKM. With V trimmed by 6 bases and J by 2 bases, 3 bases remained unmatched. CDR3 length equals 13 residues. CDR3 sequence: CASRDRLQETQYF. Here the CDR3 DNA reads TGTGCCAGCAGGGACAGGTTGCAAGAGACCCAGTACTTC.

The V and J genes are TRBV7-9 and TRBJ2-7; D gene uncertain. Germline values: CDR1 SEHNR, CDR2 FQNEAQ (reference sequence). V lost 5 bases and J 3 bases, leaving 11 bases between the germline ends. The CDR3 has 13 residues. The chain's CDR3 is CASSQTADYEQYF. The CDR3, as DNA: TGTGCCAGCAGCCAGACCGCTGACTACGAGCAGTACTTC.

In this sample, this clone turned up a few times. The chain joins TRBV29-1 to TRBJ2-5, with TRBD2 identical over 9 bases. Per germline, CDR1 SQVTM and CDR2 ANQGSEA. J was trimmed by 1 base and V by 6 bases; bases with no gene match: 15. The CDR3 has 17 amino acids. The CDR3: CSVDILAGRGSQETQYF. The CDR3 DNA follows: TGCAGCGTCGACATCCTAGCGGGAAGAGGGAGCCAAGAGACCCAGTACTTC.

V is TRBV14 and J is TRBJ1-1, with TRBD1 identical over 7 bases. Per the germline V gene, CDR1 is SGHDN and CDR2 is FVKESK. The CDR3 consists of 14 residues. J gave up 2 bases and V 3 bases, and 3 bases lay outside the gene matches. CDR3 sequence reads: CASSHWDSNTEAFF. The CDR3, as DNA: TGTGCCAGCAGCCACTGGGACAGTAACACTGAAGCTTTCTTT.

This clone was seen only a few times. V gene TRBV29-1 combines with J gene TRBJ1-2; D is ambiguous. Germline CDR1 is SQVTM and CDR2 is ANQGSEA. V was pared by 3 bases and J by 2 bases, with 7 bases between. The CDR3 has 12 residues. Here the CDR3 DNA reads TGCAGCGTTGAGGCGGAGAACTATGGCTACACCTTC. Translation: CSVEAENYGYTF.

The chain employs TRBV29-1 and TRBJ2-7, with D uncertain. There are 12 residues in the CDR3. Trimming cost V 5 bases and J 2 bases, with 10 bases left between them. Germline V gene data show CDR1 as SQVTM and CDR2 as ANQGSEA. Here the CDR3 reads CSVFNSPYEQYF. The CDR3 DNA sequence: TGCAGCGTTTTCAATAGCCCCTACGAGCAGTACTTC.

This clone was recorded a few times. The chain links TRBV25-1 to TRBJ1-2; 10 nucleotides line up with TRBD1. Germline V gives CDR1 MGHDK, CDR2 SYGVNS. J lost 3 bases, V lost 6 bases, and 4 bases had no gene match. This CDR3 has 14 residues. The CDR3 spells CASSDRGRDYGYTF. For the CDR3, the DNA is TGTGCCAGCAGCGACAGGGGGCGTGACTATGGCTACACCTTC.

J is TRBJ2-2 and V is TRBV6-4; TRBD1 matches 8 bases. Looked up from germline, CDR1 is MRHNA and CDR2 is SNTAGT. Losses at the gene ends were 4 bases for V and 6 bases for J; bases not matched to a gene: 4. The CDR3 consists of 14 residues. CDR3 bases: TGTGCCAGCAGTGCCTCAGGGGGCTCCGGGGAGCTGTTTTTT. This sequence encodes CASSASGGSGELFF.

The chain joins TRBV5-6 to TRBJ2-7; D remains ambiguous. V dropped 4 bases and J dropped 0 bases, with 8 bases sitting between them. CDR3 length equals 13 residues. Germline V gene lookup returns CDR1 SGHDT and CDR2 YYEEEE. The CDR3 DNA follows: TGTGCCAGCAGCGGCTCGGGCTCCTACGAGCAGTACTTC. It encodes CASSGSGSYEQYF.

The chain employs TRBV30 and TRBJ2-3; 7 bases agree with TRBD2. This CDR3 region has 14 residues. The junction had 3 bases not matched to a gene; V was cut back by 2 bases and J by 1 base. Germline CDR1 reads GTSNPN; CDR2 reads SVGIG (reference sequence). CDR3 loop: CAWSTSGGTDTQYF. Written as DNA, the CDR3 is TGTGCCTGGAGTACCAGCGGGGGCACAGATACGCAGTATTTT.

This clone was found once. The rearrangement links TRBV18 to TRBJ2-5; D remains ambiguous. V was trimmed by 2 bases and J by 0 bases, leaving 10 bases between them. The length of the CDR3 is 15 residues. In germline, CDR1 is KGHSH, CDR2 LQKENI. CDR3 in DNA: TGTGCCAGCTCACCAACGCCGCCCGACCAAGAGACCCAGTACTTC. Translated: CASSPTPPDQETQYF.

This clone was counted a few times. The genes are TRBV28 and TRBJ2-7, with D unresolved. The CDR3 has 12 amino acids. From germline, CDR1 is MDHEN and CDR2 SYDVKM. The V end was cut by 8 bases, the J end by 1 base, with 9 bases between. CDR3 sequence (DNA): TGTGCCAGCTTTAGTCCGTCCTACGAGCAGTACTTC. Translated: CASFSPSYEQYF.